One sample yielded the 30 T cell receptor beta chains listed below, sequenced in a study of T cell changes during pregnancy in multiple sclerosis. The table came from immunoSEQ multiplex PCR; TCRdb's copy has only in-frame clones and leaves some out. This sample carries about 48,000 clones, 85% to 95% of them seen once, and the ten largest clones take 0.91%. This specimen was CD4+ T cells from peripheral blood mononuclear cells, taken in the second trimester of pregnancy. Every receptor here comes from a female donor in good health, enrolled as a control in a pregnancy study.

This CDR3 reads CASSSPHGQGNYGYTF. CDR3 sequence (DNA): TGTGCCAGCAGTTCCCCTCACGGACAGGGTAACTATGGCTACACCTTC. This chain connects TRBV28 to TRBJ1-2, with 8 bases fitting TRBD1. Germline loops: CDR1 MDHEN, CDR2 SYDVKM. After removal of 4 bases from V and 1 base from J, the junction contained 8 bases not matched to a gene. This CDR3 comprises 16 residues.

V is TRBV20-1 and J is TRBJ1-2; D uncertain. The V gene's germline CDR1 is DFQATT and CDR2 SNEGSKA (reference sequence). The CDR3 has 11 residues. The CDR3 is CSASGNFGYTF. In DNA form, the CDR3 reads TGCAGCGCCTCGGGGAATTTTGGCTACACCTTC.

The chain has TRBV2 and TRBJ2-3; possible D gene TRBD2, 5 bases. The length of the CDR3 is 16 residues. Trimming cost V 8 bases and J 0 bases, with 18 bases left between them. In germline, CDR1 is SNHLY, CDR2 FYNNEI. CDR3 protein: CASAPSLVVSTDTQYF. CDR3 nucleotide sequence: TGTGCCAGCGCCCCTTCACTAGTTGTAAGCACAGATACGCAGTATTTT.

This chain links TRBV5-4 with TRBJ2-3; TRBD2 agrees at 7 bases. Trimming cost V 3 bases and J 1 base; bases outside gene matches: 5. Germline lookup yields CDR1 SGHNT and CDR2 YYREEE (reference sequence). The CDR3 runs 15 residues. The CDR3 DNA follows: TGTGCCAGCAGCTCCAGCGGGGTGGGCACAGATACGCAGTATTTT. It encodes CASSSSGVGTDTQYF.

The chain recombines TRBV30 with TRBJ2-4; D remains unclear. The germline gives CDR1 GTSNPN, CDR2 SVGIG (reference sequence). The V end was cut by 4 bases, the J end by 0 bases, with 13 bases between. The CDR3 has 15 amino acids. CDR3 residues: CAWKERLLAKNIQYF. CDR3 nucleotide sequence: TGTGCCTGGAAGGAGAGATTACTAGCCAAAAACATTCAGTACTTC.

The chain joins TRBV7-2 to TRBJ1-3, with 7 bases matching TRBD1. CDR1 is SGHTA, CDR2 FQGNSA, per germline. Trimming took 6 bases from V and 4 from J; bases not matched to a gene: 6. This CDR3 contains 14 residues. The CDR3 nucleotides are TGTGCCAGCAGTTCAAGGGACAGAGGAAACACCATATATTTT. This gives the protein CASSSRDRGNTIYF.

V usage is TRBV7-2 and J usage is TRBJ2-2; possible D gene TRBD2, 7 bases. Germline CDR1 and CDR2: SGHTA and FQGNSA. Deletions cut 4 bases from V and 6 bases from J, with 15 bases between. The CDR3 is made up of 15 amino acids. CDR3 loop: CASSSGGFYAGELFF. The CDR3 DNA reads as TGTGCCAGCAGCTCGGGGGGCTTTTACGCCGGGGAGCTGTTTTTT.

The chain uses TRBV4-1 and TRBJ2-4; D may be TRBD1 (7 bases). Germline V gene data show CDR1 as MGHRA and CDR2 as YSYEKL. The CDR3 has 16 amino acids. The V and J ends lost 3 bases and 6 bases respectively, with 18 bases between them. The CDR3 loop is CASSQTGYGGGNIQYF. DNA of the CDR3: TGCGCCAGCAGCCAGACAGGGTACGGGGGTGGAAACATTCAGTACTTC.

This chain connects TRBV27 to TRBJ2-5; possibly TRBD2 for D (5 bases). Germline CDR1 reads MNHEY; CDR2 reads SMNVEV (reference sequence). The CDR3 runs 14 residues. V was clipped by 6 bases and J by 3 bases, with 14 bases between them. The CDR3 DNA follows: TGTGCCAGCAGGTCCCTCGAGAGGGAAGAGACCCAGTACTTC. Protein sequence: CASRSLEREETQYF.

The chain uses TRBV5-1 and TRBJ1-1; 8 bases match TRBD1. The V gene end was trimmed by 0 bases and the J gene end by 3 bases; junction bases not matched to a gene: 4. This CDR3 spans 15 amino acids. Germline lookup yields CDR1 SGHRS and CDR2 YFSETQ. The CDR3 is CASSLVQGADTEAFF. CDR3 sequence (DNA): TGCGCCAGCAGCTTGGTTCAGGGGGCCGACACTGAAGCTTTCTTT.

The V gene is TRBV5-1, the J gene TRBJ2-5; TRBD2 might be the D (6 bases). V dropped 4 bases and J dropped 0 bases, with 10 bases sitting between them. The CDR3 contains 14 residues. Germline V gene lookup returns CDR1 SGHRS and CDR2 YFSETQ. The CDR3 protein is CASSPGGDQETQYF. As DNA, the CDR3 is TGCGCCAGCAGCCCTGGAGGGGACCAAGAGACCCAGTACTTC.

The chain joins TRBV2 to TRBJ2-7; 10 bases match TRBD1. CDR1 is SNHLY and CDR2 is FYNNEI in the germline V gene. Losses at the gene ends were 7 bases for V and 4 bases for J; bases not matched to a gene: 4. There are 13 residues in the CDR3. The CDR3 sequence is CASKGDRGYEQYF. Here the CDR3 DNA reads TGTGCCAGCAAAGGGGACAGGGGTTACGAGCAGTACTTC.

The chain recombines TRBV5-1 with TRBJ2-5; D is unclear. Trimming left V 0 bases short and J 3 bases short, with 9 bases between. Germline V gives CDR1 SGHRS, CDR2 YFSETQ. The CDR3 has 14 residues. The CDR3 nucleotides are TGCGCCAGCAGCTTGGCGGTCACCGAAGAGACCCAGTACTTC. Its translation: CASSLAVTEETQYF.

This chain joins TRBV10-3 and TRBJ2-2, with D possibly TRBD2 on 7 matching bases. This CDR3 contains 17 residues. Germline CDR1 reads ENHRY; CDR2 reads SYGVKD. The ends were cut back, 3 bases at V and 2 bases at J, with 16 bases in the middle. This CDR3 is CAISEKGGTLNTGELFF. The CDR3 DNA sequence: TGTGCCATCAGTGAAAAGGGGGGGACACTCAACACCGGGGAGCTGTTTTTT.

This chain connects TRBV6-5 to TRBJ2-5; 8 bases map to TRBD2. The CDR3 runs to 14 residues. V lost 3 bases to trimming and J lost 2 bases; unmatched junction nucleotides: 2. In germline, CDR1 is MNHEY, CDR2 SVGAGI. The CDR3 is CASSYGTSQETQYF. The CDR3, as DNA: TGTGCCAGCAGTTATGGGACTAGTCAAGAGACCCAGTACTTC.

V gene TRBV10-1 combines with J gene TRBJ2-2, with a tentative D call TRBD2 (6 bases). The V gene lost 0 bases and the J gene lost 4 bases, with 9 bases spanning the gap. CDR3 size: 15 residues. Germline CDR1 reads WNHNN; CDR2 reads SYGVQD (reference sequence). CDR3 nucleotides: TGCGCCAGCAGTGAGTCGGGACTTCTCACCGGGGAGCTGTTTTTT. Protein: CASSESGLLTGELFF.

The gene calls are TRBV28 and TRBJ1-5; 10 bases are a match to TRBD1. Germline CDR1 reads MDHEN; CDR2 reads SYDVKM. The CDR3 is 17 residues long. Losses at the gene ends were 4 bases for V and 4 bases for J; bases not matched to a gene: 10. The DNA of the CDR3 is TGTGCCAGCAGTTCCTATCCGGGACAGGGGATGAATCAGCCCCAGCATTTT. It is translated as CASSSYPGQGMNQPQHF.

The rearrangement joins TRBV7-9 to TRBJ2-1, with D unclear. This CDR3 region has 13 residues. Trimming took 1 base from V and 7 from J, leaving 8 bases between them. Germline V lookup: CDR1 SEHNR, CDR2 FQNEAQ (reference sequence). In DNA form, the CDR3 reads TGTGCCAGCAGCTTAGTAACAGAAAATGAGCAGTTCTTC. Its translation is CASSLVTENEQFF.

This clone was picked up one time. This chain connects TRBV10-3 to TRBJ1-4, with TRBD1 as a possible D gene (5 bases). The CDR3 totals 13 residues. Germline CDR1 is ENHRY and CDR2 is SYGVKD. The V end was cut by 11 bases, the J end by 3 bases, with 13 bases between. The CDR3 loop is CAVQGSPNEKLFF. The CDR3 nucleotides read TGTGCCGTTCAGGGATCGCCTAATGAAAAACTGTTTTTT.

V is TRBV11-2 and J is TRBJ2-1; D unresolved. V dropped 1 base and J dropped 4 bases, with 5 bases sitting between them. CDR1 is SGHAT and CDR2 is FQNNGV in the germline V gene. The CDR3 length is 13 residues. The CDR3 DNA follows: TGTGCCAGCAGCTTAGCTCGGTACAATGAGCAGTTCTTC. Its protein is CASSLARYNEQFF.

V gene TRBV7-2 combines with J gene TRBJ2-7, with TRBD2 matching 9 bases. CDR1 and CDR2 from the germline V gene are SGHTA and FQGNSA. V gave up 2 bases and J gave up 4 bases; unmatched junction bases: 6. The CDR3 sequence is 15 residues long. Here the CDR3 reads CASSLLAGVGYEQYF. The CDR3, as DNA: TGTGCCAGCAGCTTATTAGCGGGAGTAGGTTACGAGCAGTACTTC.

The CDR3 DNA sequence: TGTGCCAGCTCACCGAGGGGAGGGGATAAGACCCAGTACTTC. It codes for CASSPRGGDKTQYF. The rearrangement joins TRBV18 to TRBJ2-5; 7 positions match TRBD2. Trimming took 3 bases from V and 6 from J; bases not matched to a gene: 7. CDR3 size: 14 residues. Germline assignment: CDR1 KGHSH and CDR2 LQKENI.

This clone was seen a handful of times. The genes are TRBV7-3 and TRBJ1-1; no firm D call. The CDR3 covers 13 residues. V dropped 4 bases and J dropped 1 base, with 7 bases sitting between them. Germline CDR1 reads SGHTA; CDR2 reads FQGTGA. CDR3 sequence reads: CASSYRANTEAFF. CDR3 sequence (DNA): TGTGCCAGCAGCTACAGAGCGAACACTGAAGCTTTCTTT.

The CDR3 region is CASSERLSREQFF. Written as DNA, the CDR3 is TGTGCCAGCAGTGAGAGGCTTTCACGGGAGCAGTTCTTC. The J gene is TRBJ2-1, the V gene TRBV2; no reliable D call. Trimming left V 3 bases short and J 10 bases short, with 13 bases between. Germline values: CDR1 SNHLY, CDR2 FYNNEI. The CDR3 contains 13 residues.

The genes are TRBV9 and TRBJ2-1, with a weak D call TRBD2 (6 bases). The CDR3 consists of 16 residues. Per the germline V gene, CDR1 is SGDLS and CDR2 is YYNGEE. Trimming took off 0 bases at V and 6 bases at J, with 16 bases between the two ends. CDR3 bases: TGTGCCAGCAGCGTAGGTATGAGACTAGGCGCCAATGAGCAGTTCTTC. Protein product: CASSVGMRLGANEQFF.

This clone occurred once. The V call is TRBV10-2, the J call TRBJ2-7; D might be TRBD2 (5 bases). V dropped 3 bases and J dropped 5 bases, with 14 bases sitting between them. CDR1 is WSHSY, CDR2 SAAADI, per germline. There are 14 residues in the CDR3. The CDR3 here is CASSESPLVDEQYF. In nucleotides, the CDR3 is TGCGCCAGCAGTGAATCCCCACTAGTTGACGAGCAGTACTTC.

This chain joins TRBV6-5 and TRBJ2-1; possibly TRBD1 for D (8 bases). This CDR3 has 16 amino acids. Looked up from germline, CDR1 is MNHEY and CDR2 is SVGAGI. The germline V and J ends were trimmed by 4 bases and 8 bases, with 21 bases remaining between them. The CDR3 nucleotides read TGTGCCAGCAGTTTAGGGCAGGCAGCGGGACAGGATGAGCAGTTCTTC. This encodes CASSLGQAAGQDEQFF.

This clone was detected only once. The chain carries TRBV7-2 and TRBJ1-2; 12 bases map to TRBD1. The CDR3 is made up of 17 amino acids. The junction had 7 bases not matched to a gene; V was cut back by 3 bases and J by 2 bases. Per the germline V gene, CDR1 is SGHTA and CDR2 is FQGNSA. The CDR3: CASSFTGTGGVNYGYTF. The CDR3, as DNA: TGTGCCAGCAGCTTTACCGGGACAGGGGGCGTCAACTATGGCTACACCTTC.

This chain connects TRBV14 to TRBJ2-7; the D gene is possibly TRBD2 (6 bases). CDR1 and CDR2 (germline): SGHDN, FVKESK. This CDR3 is built from 13 residues. Trimming left V 4 bases short and J 2 bases short, with 9 bases between. CDR3 loop: CASSRGTAYEQYF. DNA of the CDR3: TGTGCCAGCAGCCGCGGGACCGCCTACGAGCAGTACTTC.

V and J are TRBV28 and TRBJ2-4; 8 nucleotides align to TRBD1. The length of the CDR3 is 17 residues. The ends lost 5 bases at V and 1 base at J; junction bases unmatched: 10. From germline, CDR1 is MDHEN and CDR2 SYDVKM. The CDR3 reads CASSNDRGDRAKNIQYF. As DNA, the CDR3 is TGTGCCAGCAGTAACGACAGGGGCGACAGGGCCAAAAACATTCAGTACTTC.